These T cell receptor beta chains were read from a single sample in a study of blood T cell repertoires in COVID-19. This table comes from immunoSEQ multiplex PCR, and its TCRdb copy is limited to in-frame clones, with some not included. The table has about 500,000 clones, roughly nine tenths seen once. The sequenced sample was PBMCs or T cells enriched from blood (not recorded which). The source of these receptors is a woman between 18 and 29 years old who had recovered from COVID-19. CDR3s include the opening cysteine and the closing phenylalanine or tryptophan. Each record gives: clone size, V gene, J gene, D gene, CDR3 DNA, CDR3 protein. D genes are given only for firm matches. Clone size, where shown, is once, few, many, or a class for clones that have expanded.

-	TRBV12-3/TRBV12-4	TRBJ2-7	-	TGTGCCAGCAGTAAGAGCTCCTACGAGCAGTACTTC	CASSKSSYEQYF
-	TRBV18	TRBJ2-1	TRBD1	TGTGCCAGCTCACCGGATTCCGGGACAGGGGCCTACAATGAGCAGTTCTTC	CASSPDSGTGAYNEQFF
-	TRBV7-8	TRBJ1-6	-	TGTGCCAGCAGCGCCACAGGGTCCTATAATTCACCCCTCCACTTT	CASSATGSYNSPLHF
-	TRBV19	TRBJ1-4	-	TGTGCCAGTAGTTTCTCGACAGGTCTCGTGGAAAAACTGTTTTTT	CASSFSTGLVEKLFF
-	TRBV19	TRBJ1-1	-	TGTGCCAGTAGTATTTCAGTGAACACTGAAGCTTTCTTT	CASSISVNTEAFF
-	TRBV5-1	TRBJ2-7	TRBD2	TGCGCCAGCATCCCGGACGCGGGAGGCTCCTACGAGCAGTACTTC	CASIPDAGGSYEQYF
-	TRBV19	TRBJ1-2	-	TGTGCCAGTAGTATAAACAGGAACTATGGCTACACCTTC	CASSINRNYGYTF
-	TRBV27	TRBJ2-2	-	TGTGCCAGCAGTTTTCTCAGGGATCGCGGGGAGCTGTTTTTT	CASSFLRDRGELFF
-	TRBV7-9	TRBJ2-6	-	TGTGCCAGCAGCTTGGGGGCCCGCTCTGGGGCCAACGTCCTGACTTTC	CASSLGARSGANVLTF
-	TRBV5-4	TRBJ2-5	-	TGTGCCAGCAGTCATCGGGGGTTCGGGGAGACCCAGTACTTC	CASSHRGFGETQYF
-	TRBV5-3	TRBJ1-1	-	TGTGCCAGAAGCTTATCTCCCTGGCCGAACCTTGAAGCTTTCTTT	CARSLSPWPNLEAFF
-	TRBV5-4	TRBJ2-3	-	TGTGCCAGCAGCTTAGCTAGCGACGGAACAGATACGCAGTATTTT	CASSLASDGTDTQYF
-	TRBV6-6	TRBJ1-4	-	TGTGCCAGCAGGCCACAGGGATTTAAGGAAAAACTGTTTTTT	CASRPQGFKEKLFF
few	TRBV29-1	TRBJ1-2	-	TGCAGCGTTGAAGTCGGGGGGGCGAACCTGGATGGCTACACCTTC	CSVEVGGANLDGYTF
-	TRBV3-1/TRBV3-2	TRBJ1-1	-	TGTGCCAGCAGCCCCCTCGGGATGAACACTGAAGCTTTCTTT	CASSPLGMNTEAFF
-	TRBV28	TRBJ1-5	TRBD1	TGTGCCAGCAGTCCTCCGGACAGGAAATGGAATTTT	CASSPPDRKWNF
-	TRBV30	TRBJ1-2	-	TGTGCCTGGAGTGAGGGCAGGGGCTATGGCTACACCTTC	CAWSEGRGYGYTF
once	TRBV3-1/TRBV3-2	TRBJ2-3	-	TGTGCCAGCAGCCCCTTGGGAGGTCCTGATACGCAGTATTTT	CASSPLGGPDTQYF
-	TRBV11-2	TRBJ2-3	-	TGTGCCAGCAGCTTGATAGGAGGGAGGACAGATACGCAGTATTTT	CASSLIGGRTDTQYF
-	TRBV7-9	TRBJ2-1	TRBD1	TGTGCCAGCAGCTTAGGTTGGGACAGCAATTCCAATGAGCAGTTCTTC	CASSLGWDSNSNEQFF
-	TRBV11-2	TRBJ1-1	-	TGTGCCAGCAGCTTAGTGACAGGAGGAATCGCTGAAGCTTTCTTT	CASSLVTGGIAEAFF
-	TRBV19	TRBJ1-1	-	TGTGCCAGTAGAATGGGGGGGAAAGCTTTCTTT	CASRMGGKAFF
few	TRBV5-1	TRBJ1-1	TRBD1	TGCGCCAGCAGTAGACTTCCGGGACAGGAAGCTGAAGCTTTCTTT	CASSRLPGQEAEAFF
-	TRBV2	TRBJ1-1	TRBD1	TGTGCCAGCAGTGTAGGGGGGACAGACACTGAAGCTTTCTTT	CASSVGGTDTEAFF
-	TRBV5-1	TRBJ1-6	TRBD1	TGCGCCAGCAGCCTACTGCCGGGACAGGGCAATTCACCCCTCCACTTT	CASSLLPGQGNSPLHF
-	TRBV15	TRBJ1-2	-	TGTGCCACCAGCAGAGACGGGTCTAAGCTCCTAAATCCATATGGCTACACCTTC	CATSRDGSKLLNPYGYTF
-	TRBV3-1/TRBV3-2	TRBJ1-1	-	TGTGCCAGCAGCCAAGGGGCCAACACTGAAGCTTTCTTT	CASSQGANTEAFF
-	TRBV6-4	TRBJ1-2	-	TGTGCCAGTCCCTGCGAGATCTTAACCCTCAAAACCTATGGCTACACCTTC	CASPCEILTLKTYGYTF
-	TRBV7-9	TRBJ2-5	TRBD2	TGTGCCAGCAGCTTCGGACGGACTAGCGGGTGGAGCGAAAAGACCCAGTACTTC	CASSFGRTSGWSEKTQYF
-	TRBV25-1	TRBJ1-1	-	TGTGCCAGCAGACAAAGGGGGAGCACTGAAGCTTTCTTT	CASRQRGSTEAFF
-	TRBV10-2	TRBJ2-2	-	TGCGCCAGCAGAAAGACAGAGAACACCGGGGAGCTGTTTTTT	CASRKTENTGELFF
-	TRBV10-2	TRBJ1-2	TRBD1	TGCGCCAGCAGTGAGACGGGGACAGGGGACTATGGCTACACCTTC	CASSETGTGDYGYTF
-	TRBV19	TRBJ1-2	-	TGTGCCAGTGCAGGTGGAGGGGTTAACTATGGCTACACCTTC	CASAGGGVNYGYTF
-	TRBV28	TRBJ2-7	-	TGTGCCAGCGGGCCCTTAATCAACGAGCAGTACTTC	CASGPLINEQYF
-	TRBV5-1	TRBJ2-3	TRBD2	TGCGCCAGCAGCCGCATCGGGCGGCGGGGGGGCACCACAGATACGCAGTATTTT	CASSRIGRRGGTTDTQYF
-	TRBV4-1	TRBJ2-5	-	TGCGCCAGCAGCCAAGATATACGGTTACAAGAGACCCAGTACTTC	CASSQDIRLQETQYF
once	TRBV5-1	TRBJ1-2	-	TGCGCCAGCAGCTCGTACCCGGGGGGCCGGGATGGCTACACCTTC	CASSSYPGGRDGYTF
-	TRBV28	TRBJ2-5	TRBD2	TGTGCCAGCAGTCAACCCCGGTCTAGCGGGGGGGGAGAGACCCAGTACTTC	CASSQPRSSGGGETQYF
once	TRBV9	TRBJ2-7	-	TGTGCCAGCAGCGTAGGAGGAGGAGTTTTGGATTCCTACGAGCAGTACTTC	CASSVGGGVLDSYEQYF
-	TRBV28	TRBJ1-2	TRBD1	TGTGCCAGCAGGACGACAGGGTCCAGCTATGGCTACACCTTC	CASRTTGSSYGYTF
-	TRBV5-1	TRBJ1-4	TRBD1	TGCGCCAGCAGCTTGGCCGGACAGGGGGCATGGTATGGCGAAAAACTGTTTTTT	CASSLAGQGAWYGEKLFF
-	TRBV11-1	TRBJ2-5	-	TGTGCCTCCGAACCGAGGGGGTCGAGGGAGACCCAGTACTTC	CASEPRGSRETQYF
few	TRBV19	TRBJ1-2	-	TGTGCCAGTAGTAGGTTGGGCCGGCGCTATGGCTACACCTTC	CASSRLGRRYGYTF
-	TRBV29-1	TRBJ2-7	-	TGCAGCGTTGAAGGGGGAGGGTCAGGGGACGAGCAGTACTTC	CSVEGGGSGDEQYF
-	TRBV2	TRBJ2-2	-	TGTGCCAGCAGTGCCTACAGAGGTGGGAGCACCGGGGAGCTGTTTTTT	CASSAYRGGSTGELFF
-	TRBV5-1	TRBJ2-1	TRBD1	TGCGCCAGCAGCTTCTATGGGGACAGGGACGTCAATGAGCAGTTCTTC	CASSFYGDRDVNEQFF
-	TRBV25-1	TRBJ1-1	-	TGTGCCAGCACACTTTCGGGAAACACTGAAGCTTTCTTT	CASTLSGNTEAFF
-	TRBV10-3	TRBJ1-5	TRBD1	TGTGCCATCAGCACAGGGGTCGGCAATCAGCCCCAGCATTTT	CAISTGVGNQPQHF